This T cell receptor (beta chain) is drawn from a study of T cell repertoires in cytomegalovirus infection. About the study: Indicated by public TCR beta signatures were CMV infection and matching HLA type.

On this clonotype itself: Its antigen is unidentified.

Study results and caveats: Within the response measured ex vivo, HLA-C-restricted CMV-specific TCR beta clonotypes were dominant.

Trimming removed 7 bases from V and 6 bases from J; junction bases left unmatched: 8. This CDR3 comprises 13 residues. Germline V lookup: CDR1 SQVTM, CDR2 ANQGSEA. MiXCR, run by TCRdb on the reads, gives a single entry per CDR3 protein. Of 200,000 to 300,000 distinct CDR3 sequences in the sample, around 12% were seen once. The clonotype was recovered from a human donor in good health (CMV status not recorded). Some clones in this sample may be carry-over from other donors' samples. The V gene is TRBV29-1, the J gene TRBJ1-5; 8 bases fit TRBD1. Sequencing used PBMCs. As DNA, the CDR3 is TGCAGCGCCGGACAGGGAGAGGGTCAGCCCCAGCATTTT. Translating gives CSAGQGEGQPQHF. The full variable domain, with the rest looked up from reference TRBV29-1 and TRBJ1-5, is SAVISQKPSRDICQRGTSLTIQCQVDSQVTMMFWYRQQPGQSLTLIATANQGSEATYESGFVIDKFPISRPNLTFSTLTVSNMSPEDSSIYLCSAGQGEGQPQHFGDGTRLSIL.